A selection of T cell receptor beta chains follows, all from one sample in a study of OX40 agonist ivuxolimab in advanced cancers. Profiled with immunoSEQ multiplex PCR; TCRdb holds only in-frame clones, not every one. The sample lists approximately 49,000 clones, approximately 84% seen once, with more than 0.95% in the top ten. This specimen was CD4+ or CD8+ T cells sorted from blood, taken in a trial of the OX40 agonist ivuxolimab. The receptors were gathered from an adult with an advanced solid tumor such as melanoma, head and neck, liver or kidney cancer. Both conserved end residues are part of each CDR3. A D gene is named only where the DNA matches it firmly. Expanded clones get a size class; other rows say once, few or many, or leave the size out.

TRBJ2-5,TRBV5-1,-,once,TGCGCCTGCGGTAGAACGCAAGAGACCCAGTACTTC,CACGRTQETQYF
TRBJ2-3,TRBV29-1,-,-,TGCAGCGTTGATACTGTGGGTCAGGCTACGCAGTATTTT,CSVDTVGQATQYF
TRBJ2-5,TRBV2,-,-,TGTGCCAGCAGTGAAGCCTGGGCTGGGGGGCAAGAGACCCAGTACTTC,CASSEAWAGGQETQYF
TRBJ2-3,TRBV12-5,-,-,TGTGCTAGTGGTTCGGACTTGGATACGCAGTATTTT,CASGSDLDTQYF
TRBJ1-1,TRBV11-2,-,once,TGTGCCAGCAGTTTGACCGGATTCATGAACACTGAAGCTTTCTTT,CASSLTGFMNTEAFF
TRBJ2-7,TRBV6-1,TRBD1,-,TGTGCCAGCAGTGTCATGGACAGGGGCCCCTACGAGCAGTACTTC,CASSVMDRGPYEQYF
TRBJ2-7,TRBV6-5,-,-,TGTGCCAGCAGCAGCAGGGTAGAGTCCTACGAGCAGTACTTC,CASSSRVESYEQYF
TRBJ1-5,TRBV19,-,-,TGTGCCAGTAGTATCGGTCCTAATCAGCCCCAGCATTTT,CASSIGPNQPQHF
TRBJ1-6,TRBV7-2,TRBD1,-,TGTGCCAGCAGCTTAGACGTCGGGACAGGGGATTCACCCCTCCACTTT,CASSLDVGTGDSPLHF
TRBJ2-2,TRBV18,-,-,TGTGCCAGCTCACCCTCGAAGACTCGGAACACCGGGGAGCTGTTTTTT,CASSPSKTRNTGELFF
TRBJ1-2,TRBV20-1,-,-,TGCAGTGCTAGACCGGACTATGGCTACACCTTC,CSARPDYGYTF
TRBJ2-3,TRBV7-2,-,once,TGTGCCAGCAGCTTATGGCGGGGTACAGATACGCAGTATTTT,CASSLWRGTDTQYF
TRBJ2-5,TRBV5-1,TRBD1,-,TGCGCCAGCAGCCTGGGTTGGACAGGCCAAGAGACCCAGTACTTC,CASSLGWTGQETQYF
TRBJ2-2,TRBV6-4,TRBD2,-,TGTGCCAGCGGGAGGACTAGCGAGAACACCGGGGAGCTGTTTTTT,CASGRTSENTGELFF
TRBJ1-2,TRBV7-9,TRBD1,-,TGTGCCAGCAGCCCACAGGGGGCGATTGCTAGTGGCTACACCTTC,CASSPQGAIASGYTF
TRBJ2-2,TRBV7-3,-,-,TGTGCCAGCAGCTTAAAGGGACTTGGAGGTGGGGAGCTGTTTTTT,CASSLKGLGGGELFF
TRBJ1-5,TRBV7-2,TRBD1,-,TGTGCCAGCAGCTTCGGGACAGGGGGCCCCTATAGCAATCAGCCCCAGCATTTT,CASSFGTGGPYSNQPQHF
TRBJ2-3,TRBV7-9,TRBD1,-,TGCGCCAGCAGCCGACAAGGACAGGGCACAGATACGCAGTATTTT,CASSRQGQGTDTQYF
TRBJ2-5,TRBV28,-,-,TGTGCCAGCAGTTCACCCAGGGCCGGGATGACCCAGTACTTC,CASSSPRAGMTQYF
TRBJ2-7,TRBV7-8,TRBD2,-,TGTGCCAGCAGCTTAGCGGCCGGGACTAGCGGGTTTACCTACGAGCAGTACTTC,CASSLAAGTSGFTYEQYF
TRBJ2-7,TRBV29-1,TRBD2,-,TGCAGCGTTGGGGCCACGGGGGGTTTGACCTACGAGCAGTACTTC,CSVGATGGLTYEQYF
TRBJ1-2,TRBV30,-,-,TGTGCCTGGAGTGTACGATGGGGGGAAGGAGGCTACACCTTC,CAWSVRWGEGGYTF
TRBJ1-2,TRBV6-5,TRBD1,-,TGTGCCAGCAGTCTCAGGGGGCATGGCTACACCTTC,CASSLRGHGYTF
TRBJ1-2,TRBV2,-,-,TGTGCCAGCAGTGATCCCGGCTTTAACTATGGCTACACCTTC,CASSDPGFNYGYTF
TRBJ2-7,TRBV14,TRBD1,-,TGTGCCAGCAGCCAAGTCGCTTTTGTGACAGGGGACCCAGACGAGCAGTACTTC,CASSQVAFVTGDPDEQYF
TRBJ1-2,TRBV7-2,-,-,TGTGCCAGCAGCTTACAGGGAGGAGTGGGGTATGGCTACACCTTC,CASSLQGGVGYGYTF
TRBJ2-7,TRBV5-4,-,-,TGTGCCAGCAGCTTCTCCGGGGCCTATAAGTACGAGCAGTACTTC,CASSFSGAYKYEQYF
TRBJ2-2,TRBV7-9,-,-,TGTGCCAGCAGCTTTTCGGTATCTAACGGGGAGCTGTTTTTT,CASSFSVSNGELFF
TRBJ2-7,TRBV6-4,TRBD2,-,TGTGCCAGCAGTCCGCTGCTCTCCGGGACTAGTCTGTACGAGCAGTACTTC,CASSPLLSGTSLYEQYF
TRBJ1-6,TRBV14,TRBD1,-,TGTGCCAGCAGCCTTACAGGGGGCCGTTCACCCCTCCACTTT,CASSLTGGRSPLHF
TRBJ1-2,TRBV30,TRBD1,-,TGTGCCTGGAGCAGGACAGGTCCTTACTATGGCTACACCTTC,CAWSRTGPYYGYTF
TRBJ2-7,TRBV27,-,-,TGTGCCAGCAGTTTAAAGCAAGGTCCCACCTACGAGCAGTACTTC,CASSLKQGPTYEQYF
TRBJ2-7,TRBV5-6,TRBD2,-,TGTGCCAGCAGGCGGCGGGGTATCACTAGCGGGACCTACGAGCAGTACTTC,CASRRRGITSGTYEQYF
TRBJ2-7,TRBV7-2,-,-,TGTGCCAGCAGCTCAGAAGGAGGGCCAGGGGAGCAGTACTTC,CASSSEGGPGEQYF
TRBJ2-4,TRBV11-2,TRBD1,-,TGTGCCAGCAGCTCTCAACACTATTCAGACAGGGGGAACATTCAGTACTTC,CASSSQHYSDRGNIQYF
TRBJ2-1,TRBV7-6,TRBD1,-,TGTGCCAGCCGCGGACAGGGAAACTACAATGAGCAGTTCTTC,CASRGQGNYNEQFF
TRBJ2-2,TRBV5-4,-,-,TGTGCCAGCAGGTGGTCGAACACCGGGGAGCTGTTTTTT,CASRWSNTGELFF
TRBJ1-5,TRBV7-8,-,-,TGTGCCAGCAGCTTAGAAGGGGGGGGGACCCGCATTCAGCCCCAGCATTTT,CASSLEGGGTRIQPQHF
TRBJ2-3,TRBV2,-,few,TGTGCCAGCAATCCGGTAGGCACAGATACGCAGTATTTT,CASNPVGTDTQYF
TRBJ1-4,TRBV30,-,few,TGTGCCTGGAGTCTGGAAAAACTGTTTTTT,CAWSLEKLFF
TRBJ2-2,TRBV15,TRBD1,-,TGTGCCACCAGCAGAGTTACAGGGGAGAACGGGGAGCTGTTTTTT,CATSRVTGENGELFF
TRBJ1-1,TRBV29-1,-,-,TGCAGCGTAAATCAGGGTTACACTGAAGCTTTCTTT,CSVNQGYTEAFF
TRBJ2-3,TRBV27,TRBD2,-,TGTGCCAGCAGGAGTAGCGGGAGTGTCACAGATACGCAGTATTTT,CASRSSGSVTDTQYF
TRBJ2-5,TRBV19,-,-,TGTGCCAGTAGTATAGACGGGGCTTTGACCCAGTACTTC,CASSIDGALTQYF
TRBJ1-2,TRBV18,TRBD1,-,TGTGCCAGCTCAGATTCTCCGGGACAGGGGGCGAGCTATGGCTACACCTTC,CASSDSPGQGASYGYTF
TRBJ2-2,TRBV4-2,-,-,TGTGCCAGCAGCCAAGATCCCAACGGTGCGAACACCGGGGAGCTGTTTTTT,CASSQDPNGANTGELFF
TRBJ1-5,TRBV7-2,TRBD1,-,TGTGCCAGCAGCCCCGACAGGGCTCAGCCCCAGCATTTT,CASSPDRAQPQHF
TRBJ2-5,TRBV7-2,-,-,TGTGCCAGCAGCTCCCGGACCGAGCGGACCCAGTACTTC,CASSSRTERTQYF
TRBJ2-7,TRBV7-3,-,-,TGTGCCAGCAGCTTATGGGGAAGTCGGGACGAGCAGTACTTC,CASSLWGSRDEQYF
TRBJ1-1,TRBV5-4,-,-,TGTGCCAGCAGCTTGGCCGGGGACGGGGACTGGGCTTTCTTT,CASSLAGDGDWAFF
TRBJ2-7,TRBV30,-,few,TGTGCCTGGAGCCCTCGGGGTGATGAGCAGTACTTC,CAWSPRGDEQYF
TRBJ1-5,TRBV18,TRBD1,few,TGTGCCAGCTCACTTAACAGGGGACCGGATCAGCCCCAGCATTTT,CASSLNRGPDQPQHF
TRBJ2-7,TRBV6-6,TRBD1,-,TGTGCCAGCAGACAGACAGGGGGCGGTGACGAGCAGTACTTC,CASRQTGGGDEQYF
TRBJ2-3,TRBV21-1,-,-,TGTGCCAGCAGCTCCGACAGGCCGAGCACAGATACGCAGTATTTT,CASSSDRPSTDTQYF
TRBJ2-3,TRBV9,-,-,TGTGCCAGCAGCGTAAGCTCACTAGCAGGGACAGATACGCAGTATTTT,CASSVSSLAGTDTQYF
TRBJ2-7,TRBV28,-,-,TGTGCCAGCAGTCAGGGCAGCTACGAGCAGTACTTC,CASSQGSYEQYF
TRBJ2-7,TRBV14,-,-,TGTGCCAGCAGCCGGACGGGGACAGCGGGCTACGAGCAGTACTTC,CASSRTGTAGYEQYF
TRBJ2-5,TRBV12-5,-,-,TGTGCTAGTGGTGAGGACAGTTTGCAAGAGACCCAGTACTTC,CASGEDSLQETQYF